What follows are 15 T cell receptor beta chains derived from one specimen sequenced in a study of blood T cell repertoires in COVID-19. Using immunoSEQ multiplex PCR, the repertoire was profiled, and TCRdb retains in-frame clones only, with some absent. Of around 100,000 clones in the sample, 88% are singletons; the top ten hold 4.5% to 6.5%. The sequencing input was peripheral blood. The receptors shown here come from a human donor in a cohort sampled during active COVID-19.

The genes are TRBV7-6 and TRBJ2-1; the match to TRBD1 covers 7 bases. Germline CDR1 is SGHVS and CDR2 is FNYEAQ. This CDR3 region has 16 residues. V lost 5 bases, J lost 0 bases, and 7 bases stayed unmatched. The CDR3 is CASSGTAESSYNEQFF. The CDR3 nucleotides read TGTGCCAGCAGCGGGACAGCGGAATCCTCCTACAATGAGCAGTTCTTC. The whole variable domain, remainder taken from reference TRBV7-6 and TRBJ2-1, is GAGVSQSPRYKVTKRGQDVALRCDPISGHVSLYWYRQALGQGPEFLTYFNYEAQQDKSGLPNDRFSAERPEGSISTLTIQRTEQRDSAMYRCASSGTAESSYNEQFFGPGTRLTVL.

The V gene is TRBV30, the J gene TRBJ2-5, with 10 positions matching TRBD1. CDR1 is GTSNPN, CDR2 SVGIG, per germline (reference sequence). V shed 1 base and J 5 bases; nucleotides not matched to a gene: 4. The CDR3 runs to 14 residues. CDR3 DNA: TGTGCCTGGAGTGGGGACAGGGGACGGGAGACCCAGTACTTC. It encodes CAWSGDRGRETQYF.

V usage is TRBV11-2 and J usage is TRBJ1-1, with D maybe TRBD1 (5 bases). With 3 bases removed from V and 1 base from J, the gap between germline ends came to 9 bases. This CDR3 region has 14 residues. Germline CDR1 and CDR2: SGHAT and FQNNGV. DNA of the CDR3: TGTGCCAGCAGCTTGGCGGGGGAGAACACTGAAGCTTTCTTT. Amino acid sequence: CASSLAGENTEAFF.

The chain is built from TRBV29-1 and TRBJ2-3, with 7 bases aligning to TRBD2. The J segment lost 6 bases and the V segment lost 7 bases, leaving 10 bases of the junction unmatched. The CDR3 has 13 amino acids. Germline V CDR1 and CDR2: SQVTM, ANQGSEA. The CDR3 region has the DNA TGCAGCGCTGGGGGAGGGCTCAAGGATACGCAGTATTTT. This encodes CSAGGGLKDTQYF.

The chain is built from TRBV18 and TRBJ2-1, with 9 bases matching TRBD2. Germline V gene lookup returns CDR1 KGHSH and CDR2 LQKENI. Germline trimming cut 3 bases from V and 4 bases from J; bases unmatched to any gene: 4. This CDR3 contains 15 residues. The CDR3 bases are TGTGCCAGCTCACCTGAGGCGGGAGGGTACAATGAGCAGTTCTTC. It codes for CASSPEAGGYNEQFF.

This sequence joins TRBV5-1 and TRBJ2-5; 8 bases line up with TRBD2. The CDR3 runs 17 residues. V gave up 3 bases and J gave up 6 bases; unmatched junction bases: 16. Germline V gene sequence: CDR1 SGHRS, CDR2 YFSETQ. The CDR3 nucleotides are TGCGCCAGCAGCTCTATCGGGAAAGCGGGAGTCGTAAAGACCCAGTACTTC. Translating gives CASSSIGKAGVVKTQYF.

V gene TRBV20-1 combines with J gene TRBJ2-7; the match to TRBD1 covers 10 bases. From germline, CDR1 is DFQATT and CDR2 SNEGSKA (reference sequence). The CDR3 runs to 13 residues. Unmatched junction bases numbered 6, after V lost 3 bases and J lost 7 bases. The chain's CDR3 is CSASDRGLAEQYF. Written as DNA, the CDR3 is TGCAGTGCTAGTGACAGGGGGCTAGCTGAGCAGTACTTC.

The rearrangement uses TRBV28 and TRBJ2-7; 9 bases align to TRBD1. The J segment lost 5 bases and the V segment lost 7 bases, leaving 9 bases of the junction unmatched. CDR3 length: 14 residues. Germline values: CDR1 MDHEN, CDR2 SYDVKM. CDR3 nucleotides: TGTGCCAGCAACGGACAGGGGCTTGGGGACGAGCAGTACTTC. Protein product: CASNGQGLGDEQYF.

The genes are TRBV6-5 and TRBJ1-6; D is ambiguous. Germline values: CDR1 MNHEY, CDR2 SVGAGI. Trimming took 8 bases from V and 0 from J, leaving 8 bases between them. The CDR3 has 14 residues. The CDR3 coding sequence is TGTGCCAGCGGCGACATCTCCTATAATTCACCCCTCCACTTT. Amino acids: CASGDISYNSPLHF.

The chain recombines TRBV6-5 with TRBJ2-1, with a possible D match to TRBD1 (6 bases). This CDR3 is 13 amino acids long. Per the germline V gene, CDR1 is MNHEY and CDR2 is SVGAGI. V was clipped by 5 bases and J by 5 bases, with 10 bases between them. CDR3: CASSTGLNNEQFF. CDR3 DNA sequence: TGTGCCAGCAGTACAGGGTTGAACAATGAGCAGTTCTTC.

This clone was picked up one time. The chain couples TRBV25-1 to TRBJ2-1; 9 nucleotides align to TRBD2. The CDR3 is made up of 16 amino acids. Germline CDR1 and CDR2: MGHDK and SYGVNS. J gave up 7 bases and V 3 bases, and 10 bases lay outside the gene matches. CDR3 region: CASSDFLAGVGNEQFF. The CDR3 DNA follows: TGTGCCAGCAGTGACTTCTTAGCGGGAGTCGGTAATGAGCAGTTCTTC.

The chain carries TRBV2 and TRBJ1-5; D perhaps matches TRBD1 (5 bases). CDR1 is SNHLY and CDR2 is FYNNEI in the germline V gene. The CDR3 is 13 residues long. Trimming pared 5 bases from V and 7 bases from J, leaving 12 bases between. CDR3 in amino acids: CASSQGEGQPQHF. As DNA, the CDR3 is TGTGCCAGCAGTCAGGGCGAAGGACAGCCCCAGCATTTT.

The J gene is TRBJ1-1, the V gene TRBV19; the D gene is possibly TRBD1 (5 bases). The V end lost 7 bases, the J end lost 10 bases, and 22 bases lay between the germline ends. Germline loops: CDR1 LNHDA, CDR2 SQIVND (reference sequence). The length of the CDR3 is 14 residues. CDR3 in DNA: TGTGCCAGTACCACTACGGGACTCGGGGGTATAGCTTTCTTT. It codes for CASTTTGLGGIAFF.

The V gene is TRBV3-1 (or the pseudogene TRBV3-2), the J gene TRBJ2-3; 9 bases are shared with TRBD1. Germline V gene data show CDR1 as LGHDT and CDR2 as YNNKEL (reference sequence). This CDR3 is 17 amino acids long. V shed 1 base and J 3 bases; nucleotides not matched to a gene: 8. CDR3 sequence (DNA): TGTGCCAGCAGCCAAGCAGGGACAGGGATCGGGACAGATACGCAGTATTTT. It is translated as CASSQAGTGIGTDTQYF.

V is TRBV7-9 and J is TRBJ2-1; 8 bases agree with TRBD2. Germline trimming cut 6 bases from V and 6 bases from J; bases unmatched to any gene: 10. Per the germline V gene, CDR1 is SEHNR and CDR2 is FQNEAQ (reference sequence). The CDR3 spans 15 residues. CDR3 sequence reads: CASRSPGTRGNEQFF. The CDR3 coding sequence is TGTGCCAGCAGATCCCCAGGGACTAGGGGCAATGAGCAGTTCTTC.